A single sample is the source of the 15 T cell receptor beta chains below, sequenced in a study of human T cells and chemical hapten exposure. The sample's time point: patch test 1, 2 weeks after DPC sensitization. Treatment defined: therapeutic diphenylcyclopropenone sensitization with weekly scalp DPC. TCRdb redid the calling of the RACE reads with MiXCR, one entry per CDR3 protein. This sample has a few hundred thousand distinct CDR3 sequences, with roughly 4.8% found just once. Material: whole blood, obtained in connection with sensitization to the hapten diphenylcyclopropenone (DPC). These receptors originate from a woman in her forties or fifties with alopecia areata. Some clones in this sample may be carry-over from other donors' samples.

There are many counts of this clonotype. This chain uses TRBV28 with TRBJ2-7; a possible D gene is TRBD2 (6 bases). The germline V gene has CDR1 MDHEN and CDR2 SYDVKM. V lost 10 bases, J lost 6 bases, and 19 bases lay in between. There are 13 residues in the CDR3. This chain's CDR3 is CATKKGTWGEQYF. In DNA, the CDR3 is TGTGCCACCAAAAAAGGGACTTGGGGCGAGCAGTACTTC.

The chain joins TRBV20-1 to TRBJ1-2; D not resolved. Germline CDR1 DFQATT, CDR2 SNEGSKA (reference sequence). The ends were cut back, 0 bases at V and 4 bases at J, with 12 bases in the middle. The CDR3 has 14 amino acids. Written as DNA, the CDR3 is TGCAGTGCTAGAGATCTCGAGTTTAGCTATGGCTACACCTTC. This translates into CSARDLEFSYGYTF.

The V and J genes are TRBV7-2 and TRBJ1-5; 10 bases line up with TRBD1. In germline, CDR1 is SGHTA, CDR2 FQGNSA. This CDR3 is 16 amino acids long. Trimming removed 0 bases from V and 5 bases from J; junction bases left unmatched: 4. As DNA, the CDR3 is TGTGCCAGCAGCTTAGCGGGGACAGGGGTCGATCAGCCCCAGCATTTT. It encodes CASSLAGTGVDQPQHF.

This clonotype has just a few counts. This chain joins TRBV4-2 and TRBJ2-7; TRBD1 is a possible D gene (5 bases). The CDR3 is made up of 13 amino acids. Trimming left V 0 bases short and J 5 bases short, with 8 bases between. Germline V gene sequence: CDR1 LGHNA, CDR2 YNFKEQ. The CDR3 nucleotides are TGTGCCAGCAGCCAAGACTCAGGGCACGAGCAGTACTTC. This gives the protein CASSQDSGHEQYF.

This clonotype was observed at least ten times. The chain employs TRBV6-6 and TRBJ1-1; D remains ambiguous. The CDR3 runs to 14 residues. The V end was cut by 6 bases, the J end by 1 base, with 12 bases between. Germline CDR1 and CDR2: MNHNY and SVGAGI (reference sequence). CDR3 nucleotides: TGTGCCAGCAGACTCCTCCTGGGGAACACTGAAGCTTTCTTT. It yields the protein CASRLLLGNTEAFF.

This clonotype came up a few times. This chain connects TRBV29-1 to TRBJ2-7, with a possible D match to TRBD2 (5 bases). Germline V gene sequence: CDR1 SQVTM, CDR2 ANQGSEA. Trimming removed 3 bases from V and 7 bases from J, with 13 bases in between. The CDR3 extends over 12 amino acids. CDR3 amino acids: CSVDNPTGEQYF. As DNA, the CDR3 is TGCAGCGTTGATAACCCTACGGGAGAGCAGTACTTC.

This clonotype was counted many times. The chain recombines TRBV29-1 with TRBJ2-3; TRBD2 matches 12 bases. The CDR3 covers 13 residues. CDR1 and CDR2 (germline): SQVTM, ANQGSEA. Trimming at V came to 6 bases and at J to 8 bases, leaving 6 bases not matched to a gene. The CDR3 DNA reads as TGCAGCGTCGGACTAGCGGGACTTCGTACGCAGTATTTT. Encoded protein: CSVGLAGLRTQYF.

This clonotype was counted at least ten times. V is TRBV7-9 and J is TRBJ2-1; 7 positions match TRBD1. This CDR3 contains 16 residues. CDR1 is SEHNR, CDR2 FQNEAQ, per germline (reference sequence). The ends lost 6 bases at V and 0 bases at J; junction bases unmatched: 8. DNA for the CDR3: TGTGCCAGCAGAACTTTAACAGGGGACTCCTACAATGAGCAGTTCTTC. Its protein is CASRTLTGDSYNEQFF.

Many counts were recorded for this clonotype. The genes are TRBV30 and TRBJ2-5; the D gene is possibly TRBD2 (5 bases). The germline V and J ends were trimmed by 2 bases and 2 bases, with 9 bases remaining between them. Germline CDR1 is GTSNPN and CDR2 is SVGIG (reference sequence). The CDR3 spans 13 residues. CDR3 amino acids: CAWSYGGQETQYF. DNA of the CDR3: TGTGCCTGGAGTTACGGAGGTCAAGAGACCCAGTACTTC.

This clonotype was detected many times. The chain carries TRBV7-9 and TRBJ1-1, with TRBD1 as a possible D gene (5 bases). V lost 6 bases and J lost 6, with 20 bases in between. Germline V CDR1 and CDR2: SEHNR, FQNEAQ (reference sequence). CDR3 length: 15 residues. The CDR3 nucleotides read TGTGCCAGCAGACCTGAGCAGGGTCTTATACCTGAAGCTTTCTTT. Protein: CASRPEQGLIPEAFF.

This clonotype came up many times. The V gene is TRBV9, the J gene TRBJ1-3; D is uncertain. CDR1 and CDR2 (germline): SGDLS, YYNGEE. V lost 4 bases and J 8 bases, leaving 13 bases between the germline ends. The CDR3 extends over 13 amino acids. CDR3 coding DNA: TGTGCCAGCAGCCCGACTGTTCTGGACACCATATATTTT. It translates to CASSPTVLDTIYF.

This clonotype occurred many times. The rearrangement joins TRBV29-1 to TRBJ2-2; D is unresolved. This CDR3 has 13 amino acids. CDR1 and CDR2 from the germline V gene are SQVTM and ANQGSEA. V was cut by 3 bases and J by 1 base, with 6 bases left in between. The CDR3 loop is CSVDEQNTGELFF. CDR3 DNA: TGCAGCGTTGACGAGCAGAACACCGGGGAGCTGTTTTTT.

This chain joins TRBV2 and TRBJ2-5; D not certain. Germline assignment: CDR1 SNHLY and CDR2 FYNNEI. CDR3 length: 13 residues. The V and J ends lost 6 bases and 2 bases respectively, with 10 bases between them. CDR3 sequence reads: CASRVVPQETQYF. The DNA of the CDR3 is TGTGCCAGCAGGGTTGTACCACAAGAGACCCAGTACTTC.

The chain links TRBV7-8 to TRBJ2-1, with TRBD2 as a possible D gene (7 bases). Germline lookup yields CDR1 SGHVS and CDR2 FQNEAQ. V was shortened by 6 bases and J by 2 bases, with 17 bases between the two germline ends. CDR3 size: 16 residues. CDR3 sequence (DNA): TGTGCCAGCAGGGTTTCGGGGGCGGGGGCCTACAATGAGCAGTTCTTC. Translating gives CASRVSGAGAYNEQFF.

This clonotype appeared many times. This rearrangement joins TRBV15 to TRBJ2-3; 12 nucleotides line up with TRBD2. V shed 0 bases and J 11 bases; nucleotides not matched to a gene: 12. Germline CDR1 and CDR2: LNHNV and YYDKDF (reference sequence). This CDR3 is 17 amino acids long. The CDR3 DNA reads TGTGCCACCAGCAGAGATCGGAGGACTAGCGGGAACCCCTGGCAGTATTTT. Residues: CATSRDRRTSGNPWQYF.